This T cell receptor beta chain was captured in a study of blood T cell repertoires in COVID-19. Study background: The samples span acute and convalescent COVID-19 from the United States, Italy and Spain.

The CDR3 loop spans 15 amino acids. V dropped 5 bases and J dropped 5; count of bases not matched to a gene: 8. CDR1 and CDR2 (germline): PRHDT, FYEKMQ (reference sequence). The table came from immunoSEQ multiplex PCR; TCRdb's copy has only in-frame clones and leaves some out. The sample carries about 330,000 clones, approximately 88% recorded once. This rearrangement joins TRBV13 to TRBJ2-1, with 8 nucleotides matching TRBD1. The TCR originated in a woman aged 45-59 years with active or convalescent COVID-19. Specimen: peripheral blood. The CDR3 reads CASSTRQGHNNEQFF. DNA for the CDR3: TGTGCCAGCAGCACCCGACAGGGGCACAACAATGAGCAGTTCTTC.